These 27 T cell receptor beta chains share one sample of origin, sequenced in a study of T cell repertoires in cytomegalovirus infection. Their target antigens are unknown. Using its own MiXCR run on the reads, TCRdb lists one record per CDR3 protein. The sample yields about 830,000 distinct CDR3 sequences, about 31% seen once. The material was cultured CD8+ T cells from PBMCs, obtained from culture after CMV antigen stimulation. Receptors originate from a human donor in good health (CMV status not recorded). Some clones in this sample may be carry-over from other donors' samples.

The table lists this clonotype with many counts. V is TRBV7-6 and J is TRBJ1-4; no definite D call. Per the germline V gene, CDR1 is SGHVS and CDR2 is FNYEAQ. The CDR3 loop spans 14 amino acids. V was cut by 2 bases and J by 4 bases, with 8 bases left in between. This CDR3 reads CASSLTAGNEKLFF. CDR3 bases: TGTGCCAGCAGCTTAACGGCGGGTAATGAAAAACTGTTTTTT.

The CDR3 nucleotides are TGTGCCGGACCTTTCAGAGCTAACTATGGCTACACCTTC. Its protein is CAGPFRANYGYTF. This rearrangement joins TRBV5-8 to TRBJ1-2, with D hard to call. The germline V gene has CDR1 SGHTS and CDR2 YDEGEE. The germline V and J ends were trimmed by 10 bases and 0 bases, with 13 bases remaining between them. The CDR3 covers 13 residues.

The J gene is TRBJ1-1, the V gene TRBV10-1; the D is unclear. The CDR3 length is 14 residues. V was cut by 3 bases and J by 2 bases, with 10 bases left in between. Germline lookup yields CDR1 WNHNN and CDR2 SYGVQD (reference sequence). CDR3 coding DNA: TGCGCCAGCAGTGATGGAGGACCTAACACTGAAGCTTTCTTT. Its protein is CASSDGGPNTEAFF.

The rearrangement links TRBV4-1 to TRBJ2-1; D unclear. Germline V gene sequence: CDR1 MGHRA, CDR2 YSYEKL. This CDR3 spans 15 amino acids. Trimming cost V 5 bases and J 2 bases, with 13 bases left between them. CDR3 nucleotide sequence: TGCGCCAGCAGCGCAGACGCGCGCCCCTACAATGAGCAGTTCTTC. Translated, it gives CASSADARPYNEQFF.

V usage is TRBV27 and J usage is TRBJ2-1, with D perhaps TRBD1 (6 bases). The CDR3 has 14 amino acids. V was shortened by 7 bases and J by 2 bases, with 12 bases between the two germline ends. Germline assignment: CDR1 MNHEY and CDR2 SMNVEV (reference sequence). CDR3 nucleotides: TGTGCCAGCACGCCGGGACACACCTACAATGAGCAGTTCTTC. Protein sequence: CASTPGHTYNEQFF.

This chain links TRBV6-5 with TRBJ2-5, with D tentatively TRBD1 (6 bases). Trimming pared 5 bases from V and 5 bases from J, leaving 15 bases between. Germline assignment: CDR1 MNHEY and CDR2 SVGAGI. There are 14 residues in the CDR3. The CDR3 protein is CASSPYTGRETQYF. CDR3 nucleotide sequence: TGTGCCAGCAGTCCCTATACAGGGCGGGAGACCCAGTACTTC.

Concerning this clonotype: This may be a read error, as it is one base from a much larger clone. The rearrangement links TRBV7-6 to TRBJ2-3; 7 bases agree with TRBD2. CDR1 and CDR2 from the germline V gene are SGHVS and FNYEAQ. V dropped 5 bases and J dropped 4; count of bases not matched to a gene: 12. The CDR3 has 16 amino acids. In nucleotides, the CDR3 is TGTGCCAGCAGCCCCGGGGGGACCTGGAGCGCAGATACGCAGTATTTT. This codes for CASSPGGTWSADTQYF.

The chain is built from TRBV7-6 and TRBJ2-7, with 8 bases that match TRBD1. The CDR3 sequence is 15 residues long. The germline CDR1 and CDR2 sequences are SGHVS and FNYEAQ. After removal of 4 bases from V and 3 bases from J, the junction contained 8 bases not matched to a gene. The CDR3 DNA reads TGTGCCAGCAGCTCGAGACAGGGGCGACTCTACGAGCAGTACTTC. It yields the protein CASSSRQGRLYEQYF.

The chain combines TRBV10-3 with TRBJ2-1; D unresolved. The V gene's germline CDR1 is ENHRY and CDR2 SYGVKD. Deletions cut 4 bases from V and 6 bases from J, with 10 bases between. The CDR3 extends over 13 amino acids. As DNA, the CDR3 is TGTGCCATCAGTGGCTCACGCCCCAATGAGCAGTTCTTC. It codes for CAISGSRPNEQFF.

The V call is TRBV12-3 or TRBV12-4, the J call TRBJ2-3, with D unresolved. CDR3 length: 13 residues. V was shortened by 10 bases and J by 3 bases, with 14 bases between the two germline ends. The chain's CDR3 is CAISSNPTDTQYF. CDR3 DNA: TGTGCCATTTCGTCCAACCCTACAGATACGCAGTATTTT.

This clonotype was seen more than once but under ten times. The chain couples TRBV5-1 to TRBJ1-1, with a weak D call TRBD1 (5 bases). With 0 bases removed from V and 0 bases from J, the gap between germline ends came to 18 bases. Germline CDR1 reads SGHRS; CDR2 reads YFSETQ. The CDR3 has 18 residues. The CDR3 loop is CASSLGVFRGPMNTEAFF. The CDR3 DNA reads as TGCGCCAGCAGCTTGGGGGTATTTAGGGGACCCATGAACACTGAAGCTTTCTTT.

This clonotype was counted between two and nine times. The V call is TRBV28, the J call TRBJ1-2, with D tentatively TRBD1 (5 bases). Per the germline V gene, CDR1 is MDHEN and CDR2 is SYDVKM. Trimming cost V 3 bases and J 5 bases, with 10 bases left between them. CDR3 length: 13 residues. The DNA for the CDR3 is TGTGCCAGCAGTTTGGACAAAGCGTATGGCTACACCTTC. As protein: CASSLDKAYGYTF.

This clonotype turned up a few times. The chain joins TRBV27 to TRBJ2-3, with TRBD2 matching 14 bases. The CDR3 is made up of 17 amino acids. Looked up from germline, CDR1 is MNHEY and CDR2 is SMNVEV (reference sequence). V was clipped by 4 bases and J by 2 bases; unmatched bases: 5. In DNA form, the CDR3 reads TGTGCCAGCAGTTCGGGGACTAGCGGGGGCCCCACAGATACGCAGTATTTT. Encoded protein: CASSSGTSGGPTDTQYF.

CDR3 residues: CASSLFPGGDPNEQFF. CDR3 sequence (DNA): TGTGCCAGCAGTTTATTCCCGGGGGGGGATCCTAATGAGCAGTTCTTC. V usage is TRBV12-3 or TRBV12-4 and J usage is TRBJ2-1; 8 nucleotides align to TRBD2. The CDR3 has 16 amino acids. V lost 2 bases, J lost 7 bases, and 10 bases stayed unmatched.

This clonotype was counted between two and nine times. The chain combines TRBV7-9 with TRBJ1-1; the match to TRBD1 covers 7 bases. The CDR3 totals 19 residues. The V segment lost 6 bases and the J segment 0 bases; nucleotides outside the gene matches: 19. Per the germline V gene, CDR1 is SEHNR and CDR2 is FQNEAQ (reference sequence). DNA of the CDR3: TGTGCCAGCAGGTTGGACACATGGCAGGGGGGAATCATGAACACTGAAGCTTTCTTT. Amino acids: CASRLDTWQGGIMNTEAFF.

On this clonotype itself: A much more abundant neighbour one base away suggests this may be a read error. V usage is TRBV7-6 and J usage is TRBJ2-2; D gene unclear. Germline V gene sequence: CDR1 SGHVS, CDR2 FNYEAQ. The CDR3 loop spans 12 amino acids. CDR3 protein: CANSRITGELFF. CDR3 sequence (DNA): TGTGCCAACAGCCGCATTACCGGGGAGCTGTTTTTT.

This clonotype was picked up many times. This sequence joins TRBV7-8 and TRBJ2-7; D gene ambiguous. V dropped 5 bases and J dropped 2 bases, with 10 bases sitting between them. The CDR3 runs 13 residues. Looked up from germline, CDR1 is SGHVS and CDR2 is FQNEAQ. In DNA, the CDR3 is TGTGCCAGCAGCCAGGACGGTACCTACGAGCAGTACTTC. Protein sequence: CASSQDGTYEQYF. Using reference TRBV7-8 and TRBJ2-7 for the parts outside the CDR3, the full variable domain is GAGVSQSPRYKVAKRGQDVALRCDPISGHVSLFWYQQALGQGPEFLTYFQNEAQLDKSGLPSDRFFAERPEGSVSTLKIQRTQQEDSAVYLCASSQDGTYEQYFGPGTRLTVT.

Many counts were recorded for this clonotype. V and J are TRBV7-2 and TRBJ1-1; no clear D gene. This CDR3 is 13 amino acids long. Germline V gives CDR1 SGHTA, CDR2 FQGNSA. CDR3 in DNA: TGTGCAAGTACCGGCTCCTCAGACACTGAAGCTTTCTTT. This translates into CASTGSSDTEAFF. The full variable domain, in which reference TRBV7-2 and TRBJ1-1 provide the parts outside the CDR3, is GAGVSQSPSNKVTEKGKDVELRCDPISGHTALYWYRQSLGQGLEFLIYFQGNSAPDKSGLPSDRFSAERTGGSVSTLTIQRTQQEDSAVYLCASTGSSDTEAFFGQGTRLTVV.

This clonotype showed up many times. V is TRBV7-2 and J is TRBJ2-7; D remains ambiguous. Germline V gene lookup returns CDR1 SGHTA and CDR2 FQGNSA. V gave up 3 bases and J gave up 0 bases, with 6 bases separating them. CDR3 length equals 13 residues. CDR3 bases: TGTGCCAGCAGCTTGGACGACTCCTACGAGCAGTACGTC. It encodes CASSLDDSYEQYV.

This clonotype showed up just a few times. The V and J genes are TRBV7-9 and TRBJ2-3; D ambiguous. The V end was cut by 5 bases, the J end by 2 bases, with 11 bases between. The CDR3 has 14 amino acids. The germline V gene encodes CDR1 SEHNR and CDR2 FQNEAQ (reference sequence). CDR3 sequence: CASSAPLDTDTQYF. The CDR3 coding sequence is TGTGCCAGCAGCGCCCCACTTGACACAGATACGCAGTATTTT.

This clonotype turned up a few times. CDR3 nucleotides: TGTGCCAGCAGTCAAGGGTCCCGCTACGAGCAGTACGTC. It codes for CASSQGSRYEQYV. This chain links TRBV7-6 with TRBJ2-7; D gene uncertain. Trimming stripped 6 bases from V and 3 bases from J, with 12 bases between. CDR3 length: 13 residues. The germline V gene encodes CDR1 SGHVS and CDR2 FNYEAQ.

This clonotype was seen only a few times. V usage is TRBV7-8 and J usage is TRBJ1-1; 8 nucleotides align to TRBD1. This CDR3 has 16 amino acids. The V and J ends lost 8 bases and 6 bases, in that order; junction bases with no gene match: 17. Per germline, CDR1 SGHVS and CDR2 FQNEAQ. CDR3 residues: CASVQVPGQVVSEAFF. DNA for the CDR3: TGTGCCAGCGTCCAAGTACCGGGACAGGTGGTTTCTGAAGCTTTCTTT.

The V gene is TRBV6-2 or TRBV6-3, the J gene TRBJ2-1, with 9 bases that match TRBD2. Germline V gives CDR1 MNHEY, CDR2 SVGEGT. CDR3 length equals 15 residues. V was pared by 2 bases and J by 4 bases, with 3 bases of the junction left unmatched. CDR3 in amino acids: CASSYSSGGYNEQFF. As DNA, the CDR3 is TGTGCCAGCAGTTACAGTAGCGGGGGTTACAATGAGCAGTTCTTC.

This clonotype was observed a few times. This sequence joins TRBV19 and TRBJ2-1, with D uncertain. The V and J ends lost 3 bases and 7 bases respectively, with 7 bases between them. Germline assignment: CDR1 LNHDA and CDR2 SQIVND (reference sequence). The CDR3 loop spans 12 amino acids. The CDR3 sequence is CASSIGVNEQFF. The CDR3, as DNA: TGTGCCAGTAGTATTGGGGTTAATGAGCAGTTCTTC. Filled out from reference TRBV19 and TRBJ2-1, the complete variable domain reads DGGITQSPKYLFRKEGQNVTLSCEQNLNHDAMYWYRQDPGQGLRLIYYSQIVNDFQKGDIAEGYSVSREKKESFPLTVTSAQKNPTAFYLCASSIGVNEQFFGPGTRLTVL.

The chain employs TRBV2 and TRBJ1-2; no clear D. Germline assignment: CDR1 SNHLY and CDR2 FYNNEI. This CDR3 spans 14 amino acids. V lost 2 bases and J lost 1, with 8 bases in between. CDR3 DNA sequence: TGTGCCAGCAGTGAATGGAGCCGTAACTATGGCTACACCTTC. It codes for CASSEWSRNYGYTF.

In its sample, this clonotype was seen a few times. The chain joins TRBV5-6 to TRBJ2-7; D unclear. There are 17 residues in the CDR3. V was clipped by 0 bases and J by 3 bases, with 19 bases between them. Germline V gives CDR1 SGHDT, CDR2 YYEEEE. CDR3 sequence: CASSLAESKAPNYEQYF. The DNA for the CDR3 is TGTGCCAGCAGCTTGGCCGAGAGTAAGGCCCCAAACTACGAGCAGTACTTC. The complete variable domain, with remaining parts taken from reference TRBV5-6 and TRBJ2-7, reads DAGVTQSPTHLIKTRGQQVTLRCSPKSGHDTVSWYQQALGQGPQFIFQYYEEEERQRGNFPDRFSGHQFPNYSSELNVNALLLGDSALYLCASSLAESKAPNYEQYFGPGTRLTVT.

V and J are TRBV11-2 and TRBJ1-5; TRBD1 is a possible D gene (6 bases). This CDR3 has 16 residues. Germline V lookup: CDR1 SGHAT, CDR2 FQNNGV. With 1 base removed from V and 2 bases from J, the gap between germline ends came to 12 bases. The CDR3 protein is CASSLGGPGGNQPQHF. DNA of the CDR3: TGTGCCAGCAGCTTAGGGGGGCCGGGGGGCAATCAGCCCCAGCATTTT.